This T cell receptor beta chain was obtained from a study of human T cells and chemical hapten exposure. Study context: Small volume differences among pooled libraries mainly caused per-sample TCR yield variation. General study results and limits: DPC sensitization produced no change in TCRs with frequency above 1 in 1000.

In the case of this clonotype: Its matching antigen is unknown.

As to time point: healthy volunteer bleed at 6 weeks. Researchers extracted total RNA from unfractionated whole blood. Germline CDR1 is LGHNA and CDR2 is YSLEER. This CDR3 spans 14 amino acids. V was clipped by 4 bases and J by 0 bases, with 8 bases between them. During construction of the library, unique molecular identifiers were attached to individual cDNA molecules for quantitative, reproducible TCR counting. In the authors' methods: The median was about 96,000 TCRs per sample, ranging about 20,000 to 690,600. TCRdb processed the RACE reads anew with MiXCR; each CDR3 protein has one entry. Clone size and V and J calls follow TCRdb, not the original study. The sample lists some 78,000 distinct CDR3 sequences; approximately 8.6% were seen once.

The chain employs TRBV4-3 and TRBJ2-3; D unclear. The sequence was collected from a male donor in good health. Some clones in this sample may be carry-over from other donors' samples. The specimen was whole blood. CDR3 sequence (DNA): TGCGCCAGCAGCCTTAGTCCTAGCACAGATACGCAGTATTTT. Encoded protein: CASSLSPSTDTQYF.